These 19 T cell receptor beta chains were all obtained from the same sample, sequenced in a study of blood T cell repertoires in COVID-19. TCRdb's table, derived via immunoSEQ multiplex PCR, lists solely in-frame clones and lacks some. This sample has fewer than 200,000 clones; around 90% occur once, and the top ten carry around 5.8%. Material for sequencing was peripheral blood. These receptors were collected from a man aged 35-49 years with active or convalescent COVID-19.

V is TRBV18 and J is TRBJ2-1; perhaps TRBD2 as D (6 bases). This CDR3 has 17 residues. V was cut by 0 bases and J by 4 bases, with 16 bases left in between. Germline CDR1 is KGHSH and CDR2 is LQKENI. The CDR3 DNA reads as TGTGCCAGCTCACCACCGGTTGGAGGGGCAAAATACAATGAGCAGTTCTTC. Residues: CASSPPVGGAKYNEQFF. The full variable domain, completed using reference TRBV18 and TRBJ2-1, is NAGVMQNPRHLVRRRGQEARLRCSPMKGHSHVYWYRQLPEEGLKFMVYLQKENIIDESGMPKERFSAEFPKEGPSILRIQQVVRGDSAAYFCASSPPVGGAKYNEQFFGPGTRLTVL.

The chain links TRBV5-5 to TRBJ2-5; maybe TRBD2 (5 bases). Deletions cut 5 bases from V and 1 base from J, with 9 bases between. Germline CDR1 is SGHKS and CDR2 is YYEKEE (reference sequence). This CDR3 has 13 amino acids. The CDR3 spells CASRGGFQETQYF. CDR3 bases: TGTGCCAGCAGAGGAGGATTCCAAGAGACCCAGTACTTC.

The chain recombines TRBV19 with TRBJ1-1; 9 bases line up with TRBD1. CDR1 is LNHDA, CDR2 SQIVND, per germline (reference sequence). Germline trimming cut 3 bases from V and 3 bases from J; bases unmatched to any gene: 5. CDR3 size: 15 residues. The CDR3: CASSIHRGHHTEAFF. CDR3 DNA sequence: TGTGCCAGTAGTATTCACAGGGGGCATCACACTGAAGCTTTCTTT. The full variable domain, completed using reference TRBV19 and TRBJ1-1, is DGGITQSPKYLFRKEGQNVTLSCEQNLNHDAMYWYRQDPGQGLRLIYYSQIVNDFQKGDIAEGYSVSREKKESFPLTVTSAQKNPTAFYLCASSIHRGHHTEAFFGQGTRLTVV.

This sequence joins TRBV29-1 and TRBJ1-2, with 9 bases matching TRBD1. This CDR3 region has 15 residues. Germline CDR1 is SQVTM and CDR2 is ANQGSEA. V lost 4 bases, J lost 6 bases, and 12 bases stayed unmatched. CDR3 bases: TGCAGCGTTGCTTCCCGAGGGACAGGGCGACATGGCTACACCTTC. Translated: CSVASRGTGRHGYTF.

The chain uses TRBV19 and TRBJ1-1, with D possibly matching TRBD1 (5 bases). With 5 bases removed from V and 5 bases from J, the gap between germline ends came to 15 bases. The CDR3 has 14 amino acids. The germline gives CDR1 LNHDA, CDR2 SQIVND (reference sequence). CDR3 in DNA: TGTGCCAGTAGTGAAGGCGGGGGAGGGACTGAAGCTTTCTTT. Its translation is CASSEGGGGTEAFF.

The chain combines TRBV2 with TRBJ1-5, with D possibly matching TRBD1 (5 bases). The CDR3 has 14 residues. In germline, CDR1 is SNHLY, CDR2 FYNNEI. Trimming stripped 2 bases from V and 4 bases from J, with 9 bases between. The CDR3 loop is CASSERGGNQPQHF. Here the CDR3 DNA reads TGTGCCAGCAGTGAACGCGGGGGAAATCAGCCCCAGCATTTT.

Only one count was recorded for this clone. The V gene is TRBV12-3 or TRBV12-4, the J gene TRBJ1-1; D is perhaps TRBD1 (6 bases). This CDR3 has 13 residues. V dropped 7 bases and J dropped 2 bases, with 11 bases sitting between them. The CDR3 coding sequence is TGTGCCAGCACCCGACAGGAAAACACTGAAGCTTTCTTT. Its translation is CASTRQENTEAFF.

The chain is built from TRBV12-2 and TRBJ2-4; the D segment call TRBD2 is taken from the table without a DNA check. TRBV12-2 is reported as a pseudogene. The CDR3 spans 13 residues. The CDR3 is CASRTRTRKAQYF. In DNA form, the CDR3 reads TGTGCAAGTCGGACTAGGACGAGAAAGGCTCAGTACTTC.

This chain uses TRBV7-9 with TRBJ2-3; 11 bases agree with TRBD2. Germline V gene sequence: CDR1 SEHNR, CDR2 FQNEAQ (reference sequence). The CDR3 loop spans 15 amino acids. V dropped 5 bases and J dropped 6; count of bases not matched to a gene: 7. The CDR3 loop reads CASSVSGGAADTQYF. DNA of the CDR3: TGTGCCAGCAGCGTTAGCGGGGGGGCCGCGGATACGCAGTATTTT. Filled out from reference TRBV7-9 and TRBJ2-3, the complete variable domain reads DTGVSQNPRHKITKRGQNVTFRCDPISEHNRLYWYRQTLGQGPEFLTYFQNEAQLEKSRLLSDRFSAERPKGSFSTLEIQRTEQGDSAMYLCASSVSGGAADTQYFGPGTRLTVL.

This chain connects TRBV9 to TRBJ2-3, with unresolved D. The CDR3 is 12 amino acids. Germline V gives CDR1 SGDLS, CDR2 YYNGEE. The V end was cut by 4 bases, the J end by 5 bases, with 8 bases between. CDR3 nucleotide sequence: TGTGCCAGCAGCCCCGCGTTAGATACGCAGTATTTT. Its protein is CASSPALDTQYF.

The DNA of the CDR3 is TGTGCCAGCAGTTTAGGGGGTAGCGGGAGGGCCGAGCAGTACTTC. Amino acid sequence: CASSLGGSGRAEQYF. The rearrangement uses TRBV28 and TRBJ2-7; 11 bases map to TRBD2. Germline loops: CDR1 MDHEN, CDR2 SYDVKM. J was trimmed by 6 bases and V by 2 bases; bases with no gene match: 6. The CDR3 is made up of 15 amino acids.

CDR3 region: CASSPRGNTEAFF. CDR3 DNA sequence: TGTGCCAGCAGCCCCCGGGGGAACACTGAAGCTTTCTTT. This chain connects TRBV7-3 to TRBJ1-1; D is ambiguous. The CDR3 extends over 13 amino acids. Per germline, CDR1 SGHTA and CDR2 FQGTGA. The V gene lost 5 bases and the J gene lost 1 base, with 8 bases spanning the gap.

The gene calls are TRBV5-5 and TRBJ2-7; 8 bases map to TRBD1. This CDR3 spans 14 amino acids. With 6 bases clipped from V and 6 bases from J, the junction kept 11 bases outside the gene matches. Germline V gene lookup returns CDR1 SGHKS and CDR2 YYEKEE (reference sequence). This CDR3 reads CASTETQGAGEQYF. DNA of the CDR3: TGTGCCAGCACCGAAACCCAGGGGGCGGGCGAGCAGTACTTC.

The J gene is TRBJ1-5, the V gene TRBV2, with 7 bases fitting TRBD1. Germline V gene data show CDR1 as SNHLY and CDR2 as FYNNEI. This CDR3 is 16 amino acids long. J lost 1 base, V lost 4 bases, and 7 bases had no gene match. CDR3 residues: CASSVQGVASNQPQHF. The CDR3 DNA reads TGTGCCAGCAGTGTTCAGGGGGTTGCAAGCAATCAGCCCCAGCATTTT.

V usage is TRBV5-1 and J usage is TRBJ2-3; 11 positions agree with TRBD2. The ends lost 0 bases at V and 4 bases at J; junction bases unmatched: 7. The CDR3 has 17 residues. The germline gives CDR1 SGHRS, CDR2 YFSETQ. CDR3 loop: CASSLAEVAGGPDTQYF. The CDR3 bases are TGCGCCAGCAGCTTGGCCGAGGTAGCGGGAGGGCCAGATACGCAGTATTTT.

This chain links TRBV4-1 with TRBJ2-7; tentatively, D is TRBD2 (5 bases). V was cut by 1 base and J by 5 bases, with 15 bases left in between. This CDR3 is built from 15 residues. The germline V gene encodes CDR1 MGHRA and CDR2 YSYEKL. Here the CDR3 reads CASSQGIQKRDEQYF. The CDR3 DNA follows: TGCGCCAGCAGCCAAGGGATCCAAAAGAGGGACGAGCAGTACTTC.

This clone has only one observation. V and J are TRBV3-1 (or the pseudogene TRBV3-2) and TRBJ1-1, with no clear D. The V gene lost 2 bases and the J gene lost 0 bases, with 7 bases spanning the gap. Germline V lookup: CDR1 LGHDT, CDR2 YNNKEL (reference sequence). This CDR3 is built from 14 residues. CDR3: CASSQNNLNTEAFF. For the CDR3, the DNA is TGTGCCAGCAGCCAAAACAACCTGAACACTGAAGCTTTCTTT.

This clone is a singleton in its sample. The rearrangement uses TRBV9 and TRBJ1-3; D is uncertain. The CDR3 sequence is 16 residues long. The germline CDR1 and CDR2 sequences are SGDLS and YYNGEE. Trimming took off 3 bases at V and 1 base at J, with 14 bases between the two ends. CDR3 amino acids: CASSESLQDSGNTIYF. CDR3 nucleotides: TGTGCCAGCAGCGAATCCCTTCAGGATTCTGGAAACACCATATATTTT.

This chain uses TRBV9 with TRBJ1-1, with D perhaps matching TRBD1 (5 bases). Germline V CDR1 and CDR2: SGDLS, YYNGEE. V lost 3 bases, J lost 2 bases, and 11 bases lay in between. The length of the CDR3 is 14 residues. CDR3 protein: CASSETQGNTEAFF. CDR3 in DNA: TGTGCCAGCAGCGAAACCCAGGGTAACACTGAAGCTTTCTTT.